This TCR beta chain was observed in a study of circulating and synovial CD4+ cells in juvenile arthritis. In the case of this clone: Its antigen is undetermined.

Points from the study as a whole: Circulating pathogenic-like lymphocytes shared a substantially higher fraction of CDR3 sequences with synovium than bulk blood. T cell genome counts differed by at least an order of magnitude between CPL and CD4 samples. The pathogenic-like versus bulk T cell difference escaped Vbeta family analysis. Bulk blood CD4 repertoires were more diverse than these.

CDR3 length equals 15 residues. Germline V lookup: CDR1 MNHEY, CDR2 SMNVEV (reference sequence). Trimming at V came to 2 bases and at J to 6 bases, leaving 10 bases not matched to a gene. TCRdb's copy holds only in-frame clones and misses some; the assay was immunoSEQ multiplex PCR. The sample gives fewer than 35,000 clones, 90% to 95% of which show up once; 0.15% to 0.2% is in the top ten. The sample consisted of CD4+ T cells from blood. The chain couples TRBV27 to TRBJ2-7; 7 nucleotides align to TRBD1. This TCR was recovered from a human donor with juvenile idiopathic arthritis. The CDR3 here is CASSLLATGLGEQYF. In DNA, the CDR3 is TGTGCCAGCAGTTTACTCGCGACAGGGCTCGGCGAGCAGTACTTC.